This T cell receptor (beta chain) was identified during a study of tumor and adjacent non-tumor tissue in lung cancer. Trimming cost V 0 bases and J 1 base; bases outside gene matches: 10. The CDR3 totals 18 residues. The germline V gene encodes CDR1 DFQATT and CDR2 SNEGSKA (reference sequence). The library came from three nested PCR rounds adapted from ARM-PCR protocols. MiXCR, applied by TCRdb to the multiplex PCR reads, yields one record per CDR3 protein. This table has 200,000 to 250,000 distinct CDR3 sequences, 71% appearing once. Study-wide points: Tumor TCR diversity, when higher, was linked to shorter survival. Normal lung showed higher cumulative top 100 clone frequency than tumor. Significantly higher TCR diversity was found in tumor than normal lung.

No cell sorting was done before RNA was extracted from the tissue. This clonotype has ten or more counts. Its antigen is not identified. V and J are TRBV20-1 and TRBJ1-2, with 11 bases aligning to TRBD1. The TCR comes from a man in his 60s with non-small cell lung cancer. The sequenced sample was lung tumor tissue. The CDR3 DNA is TGCAGTGCTAGAGATTGGAAGGACAGGGGGCCACATAACTATGGCTACACCTTC. Its translation: CSARDWKDRGPHNYGYTF.